The present TCR beta chain was sequenced within a study of early T cells in non-severe SARS-CoV-2 infection. Study background: Sequenced material consisted of bulk RNA (from unsorted whole blood), and chains were unpaired. Study-wide results and limits: VDJdb matches were skewed toward anti-spike CD8 T cell responses.

CDR1 is SNHLY, CDR2 FYNNEI, per germline. Deletions cut 6 bases from V and 3 bases from J, with 12 bases between. The CDR3 contains 15 residues. Unique molecular identifiers were attached to individual cDNA molecules. TCRdb re-analysed the 5' RACE reads in MiXCR, keeping a single row per CDR3 protein. This sample carries around 50,000 distinct CDR3 sequences, roughly 12% of them seen once, and the ten largest clones take 2.5% to 3%. At least ten counts were recorded for this clonotype. As yet, its antigen is unknown. Sequencing was performed on whole blood. The sequence derives from an adult who was a healthcare worker with PCR-confirmed SARS-CoV-2 infection or an uninfected control (not recorded which). The chain links TRBV2 to TRBJ1-6, with no clear D. DNA for the CDR3: TGTGCCAGCAGCGCAAGTGGAGACTATAATTCACCCCTCCACTTT. Encoded protein: CASSASGDYNSPLHF.